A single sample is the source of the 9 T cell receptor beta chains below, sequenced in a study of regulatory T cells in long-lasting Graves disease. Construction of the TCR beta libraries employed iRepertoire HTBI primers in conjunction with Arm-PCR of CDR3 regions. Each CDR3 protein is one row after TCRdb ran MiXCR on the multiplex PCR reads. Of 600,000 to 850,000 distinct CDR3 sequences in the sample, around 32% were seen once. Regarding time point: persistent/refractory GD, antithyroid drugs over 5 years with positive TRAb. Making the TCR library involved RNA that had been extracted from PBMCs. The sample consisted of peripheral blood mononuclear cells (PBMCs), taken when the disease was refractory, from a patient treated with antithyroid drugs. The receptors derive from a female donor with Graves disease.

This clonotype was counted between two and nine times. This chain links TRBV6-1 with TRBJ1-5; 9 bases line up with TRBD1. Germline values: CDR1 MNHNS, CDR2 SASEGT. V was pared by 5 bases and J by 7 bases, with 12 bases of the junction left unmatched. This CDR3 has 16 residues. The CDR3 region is CASSTTGTGNVQPQHF. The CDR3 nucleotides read TGTGCCAGCAGTACCACCGGGACAGGGAACGTCCAGCCCCAGCATTTT.

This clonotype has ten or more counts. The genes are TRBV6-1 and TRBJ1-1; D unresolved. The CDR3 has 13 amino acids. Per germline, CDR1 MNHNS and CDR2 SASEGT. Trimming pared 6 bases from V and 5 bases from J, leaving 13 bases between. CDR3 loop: CASRIGGKTEAFF. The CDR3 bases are TGTGCCAGCAGGATCGGCGGGAAAACTGAAGCTTTCTTT.

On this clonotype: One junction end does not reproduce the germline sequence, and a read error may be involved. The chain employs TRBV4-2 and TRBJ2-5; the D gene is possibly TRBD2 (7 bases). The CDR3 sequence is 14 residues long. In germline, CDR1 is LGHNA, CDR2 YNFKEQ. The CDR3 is CASSQVGGQETQHF. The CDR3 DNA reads TGTGCCAGCAGCCAAGTGGGGGGGCAAGAGACCCAGCACTTC.

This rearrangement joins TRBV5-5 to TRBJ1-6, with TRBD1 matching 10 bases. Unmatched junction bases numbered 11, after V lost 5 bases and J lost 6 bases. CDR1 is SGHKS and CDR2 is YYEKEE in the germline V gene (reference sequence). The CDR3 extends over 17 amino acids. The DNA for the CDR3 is TGTGCCAGCAGTACTGGTCGACAGGGGGCGGCTAATTCACCCCTCCACTTT. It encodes CASSTGRQGAANSPLHF.

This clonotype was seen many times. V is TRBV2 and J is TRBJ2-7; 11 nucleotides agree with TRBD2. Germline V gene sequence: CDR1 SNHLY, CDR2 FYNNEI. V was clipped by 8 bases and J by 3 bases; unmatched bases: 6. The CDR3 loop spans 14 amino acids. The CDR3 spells CASAMTSGNYEQYF. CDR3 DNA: TGTGCCAGCGCCATGACTAGCGGGAACTACGAGCAGTACTTC.

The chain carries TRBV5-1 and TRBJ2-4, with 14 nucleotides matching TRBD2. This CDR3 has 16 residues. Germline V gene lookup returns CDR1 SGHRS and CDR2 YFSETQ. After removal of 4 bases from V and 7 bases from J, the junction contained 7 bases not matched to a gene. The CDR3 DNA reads TGCGCCAGCAGCGGAGGGACTAGCGGGAGCGTTAACATTCAGTACTTC. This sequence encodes CASSGGTSGSVNIQYF.

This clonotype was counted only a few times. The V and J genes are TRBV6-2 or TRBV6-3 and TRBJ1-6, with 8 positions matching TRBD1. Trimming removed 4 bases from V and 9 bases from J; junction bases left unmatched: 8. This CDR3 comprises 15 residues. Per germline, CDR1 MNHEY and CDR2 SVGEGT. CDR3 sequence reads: CASSSRTGSASPLHF. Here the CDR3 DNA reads TGTGCCAGCAGTTCTCGGACAGGGTCTGCTTCACCCCTCCACTTT.

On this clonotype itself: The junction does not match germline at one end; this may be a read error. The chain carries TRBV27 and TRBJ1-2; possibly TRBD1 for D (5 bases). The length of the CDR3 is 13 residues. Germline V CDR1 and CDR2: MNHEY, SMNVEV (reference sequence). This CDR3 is CASGFRGNYGYTF. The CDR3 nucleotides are TGTGCCAGCGGTTTTCGGGGGAACTATGGCTACACCTTC.

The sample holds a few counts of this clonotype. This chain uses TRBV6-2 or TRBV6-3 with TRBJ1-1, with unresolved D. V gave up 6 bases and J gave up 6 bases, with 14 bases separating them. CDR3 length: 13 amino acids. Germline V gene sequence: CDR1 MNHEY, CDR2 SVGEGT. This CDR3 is CASRRKPLAEAFF. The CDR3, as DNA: TGTGCCAGCAGGCGAAAGCCATTGGCTGAAGCTTTCTTT.